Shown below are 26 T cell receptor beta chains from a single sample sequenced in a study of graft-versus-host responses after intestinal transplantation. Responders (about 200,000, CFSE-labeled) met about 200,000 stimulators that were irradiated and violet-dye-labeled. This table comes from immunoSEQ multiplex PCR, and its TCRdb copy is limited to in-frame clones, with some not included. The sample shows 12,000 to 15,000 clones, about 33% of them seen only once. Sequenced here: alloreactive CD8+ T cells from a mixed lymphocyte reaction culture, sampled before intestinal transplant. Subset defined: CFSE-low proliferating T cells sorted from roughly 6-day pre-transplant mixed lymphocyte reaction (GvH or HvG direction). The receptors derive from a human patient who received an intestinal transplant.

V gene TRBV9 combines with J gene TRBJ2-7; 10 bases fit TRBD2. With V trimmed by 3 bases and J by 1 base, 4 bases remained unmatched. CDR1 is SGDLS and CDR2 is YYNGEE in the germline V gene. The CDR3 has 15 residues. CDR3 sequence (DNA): TGTGCCAGCAGCGGGAGCGGGGGGGCGTCCTACGAGCAGTACTTC. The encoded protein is CASSGSGGASYEQYF.

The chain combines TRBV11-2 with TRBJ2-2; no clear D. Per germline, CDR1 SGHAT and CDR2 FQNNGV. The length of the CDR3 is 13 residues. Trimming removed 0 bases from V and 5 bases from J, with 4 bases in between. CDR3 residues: CASSLEQTGELFF. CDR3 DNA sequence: TGTGCCAGCAGCTTAGAACAGACCGGGGAGCTGTTTTTT. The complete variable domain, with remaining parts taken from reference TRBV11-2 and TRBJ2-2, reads EAGVAQSPRYKIIEKRQSVAFWCNPISGHATLYWYQQILGQGPKLLIQFQNNGVVDDSQLPKDRFSAERLKGVDSTLKIQPAKLEDSAVYLCASSLEQTGELFFGEGSRLTVL.

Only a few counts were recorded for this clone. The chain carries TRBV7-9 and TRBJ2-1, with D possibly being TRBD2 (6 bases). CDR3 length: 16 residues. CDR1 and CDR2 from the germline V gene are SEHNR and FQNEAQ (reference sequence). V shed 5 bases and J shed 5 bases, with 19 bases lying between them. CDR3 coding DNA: TGTGCCAGCAGCGCGCGGGACGGCAGTTCCCACAATGAGCAGTTCTTC. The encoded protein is CASSARDGSSHNEQFF.

CDR3 nucleotides: TGCGCCAGCAGCCACGCGCGGGGGGGCCCAGAGACCCAGTACTTC. Translating gives CASSHARGGPETQYF. The chain combines TRBV4-3 with TRBJ2-5, with 9 bases lining up with TRBD2. CDR1 is LGHNA and CDR2 is YSLEER in the germline V gene. J gave up 4 bases and V 3 bases, and 6 bases lay outside the gene matches. This CDR3 spans 15 amino acids.

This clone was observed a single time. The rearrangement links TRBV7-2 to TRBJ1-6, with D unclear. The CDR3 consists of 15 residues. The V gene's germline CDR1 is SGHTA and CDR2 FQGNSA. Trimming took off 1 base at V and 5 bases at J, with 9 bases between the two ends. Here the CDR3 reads CASSLGPGDNSPLHF. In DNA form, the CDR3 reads TGTGCCAGCAGCTTAGGACCGGGAGATAATTCACCCCTCCACTTT.

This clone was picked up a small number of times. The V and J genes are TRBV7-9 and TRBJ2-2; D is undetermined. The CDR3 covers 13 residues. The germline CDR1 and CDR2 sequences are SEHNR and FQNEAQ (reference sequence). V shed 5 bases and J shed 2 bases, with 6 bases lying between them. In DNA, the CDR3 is TGTGCCAGCAGCCCCACAAACACCGGGGAGCTGTTTTTT. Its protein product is CASSPTNTGELFF.

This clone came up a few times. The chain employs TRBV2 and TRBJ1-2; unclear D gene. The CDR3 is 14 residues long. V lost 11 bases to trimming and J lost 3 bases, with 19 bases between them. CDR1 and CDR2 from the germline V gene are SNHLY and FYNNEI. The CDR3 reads CAGRQVVLYYGYTF. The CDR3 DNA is TGTGCCGGAAGACAAGTTGTCCTCTACTATGGCTACACCTTC.

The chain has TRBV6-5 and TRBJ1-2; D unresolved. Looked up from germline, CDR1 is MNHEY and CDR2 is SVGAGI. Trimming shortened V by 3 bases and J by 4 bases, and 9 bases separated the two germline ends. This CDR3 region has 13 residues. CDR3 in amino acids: CASSYNSRYGYTF. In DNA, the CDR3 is TGTGCCAGCAGTTATAACTCGCGCTATGGCTACACCTTC.

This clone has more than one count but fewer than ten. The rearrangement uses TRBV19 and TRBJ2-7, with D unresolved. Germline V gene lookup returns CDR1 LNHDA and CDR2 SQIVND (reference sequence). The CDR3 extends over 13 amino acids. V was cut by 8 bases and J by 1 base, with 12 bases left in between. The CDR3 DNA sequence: TGTGCCAGTCTAGACTCTACGTCCTACGAGCAGTACTTC. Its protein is CASLDSTSYEQYF. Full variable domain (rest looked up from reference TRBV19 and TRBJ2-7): DGGITQSPKYLFRKEGQNVTLSCEQNLNHDAMYWYRQDPGQGLRLIYYSQIVNDFQKGDIAEGYSVSREKKESFPLTVTSAQKNPTAFYLCASLDSTSYEQYFGPGTRLTVT.

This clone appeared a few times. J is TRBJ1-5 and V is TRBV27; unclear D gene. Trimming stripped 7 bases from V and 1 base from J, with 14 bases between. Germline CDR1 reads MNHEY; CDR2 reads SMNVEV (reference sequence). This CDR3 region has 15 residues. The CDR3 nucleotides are TGTGCCAGCAAAAGAGGAGCGACGAGCAATCAGCCCCAGCATTTT. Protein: CASKRGATSNQPQHF.

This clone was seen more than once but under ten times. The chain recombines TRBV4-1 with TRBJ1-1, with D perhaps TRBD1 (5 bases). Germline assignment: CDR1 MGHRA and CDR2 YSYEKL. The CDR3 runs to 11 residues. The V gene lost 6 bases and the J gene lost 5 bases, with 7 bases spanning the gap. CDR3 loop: CASRQETEAFF. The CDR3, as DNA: TGCGCCAGCAGACAGGAGACTGAAGCTTTCTTT.

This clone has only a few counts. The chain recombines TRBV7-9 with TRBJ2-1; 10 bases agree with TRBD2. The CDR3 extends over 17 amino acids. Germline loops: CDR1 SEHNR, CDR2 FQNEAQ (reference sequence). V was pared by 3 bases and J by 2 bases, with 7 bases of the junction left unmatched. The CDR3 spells CASSFPSGGNAYNEQFF. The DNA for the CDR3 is TGTGCCAGCAGCTTCCCTAGCGGGGGCAATGCCTACAATGAGCAGTTCTTC.

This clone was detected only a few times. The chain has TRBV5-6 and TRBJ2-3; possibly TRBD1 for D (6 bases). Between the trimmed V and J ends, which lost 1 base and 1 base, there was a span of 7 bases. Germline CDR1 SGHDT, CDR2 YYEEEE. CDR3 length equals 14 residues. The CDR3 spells CASSLRQGTDTQYF. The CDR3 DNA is TGTGCCAGCAGCTTGAGACAGGGCACAGATACGCAGTATTTT.

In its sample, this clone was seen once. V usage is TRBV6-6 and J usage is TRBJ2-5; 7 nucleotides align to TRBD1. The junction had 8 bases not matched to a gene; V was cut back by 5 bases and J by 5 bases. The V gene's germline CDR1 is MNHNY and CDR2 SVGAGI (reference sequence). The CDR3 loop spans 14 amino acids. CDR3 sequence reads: CASSTQGGWETQYF. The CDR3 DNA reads TGTGCCAGCAGTACCCAAGGGGGCTGGGAGACCCAGTACTTC.

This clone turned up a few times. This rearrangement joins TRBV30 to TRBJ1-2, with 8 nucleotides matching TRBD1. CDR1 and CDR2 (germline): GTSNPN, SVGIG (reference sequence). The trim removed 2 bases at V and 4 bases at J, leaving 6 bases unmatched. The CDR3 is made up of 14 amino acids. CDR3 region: CAWSSGTGSYGYTF. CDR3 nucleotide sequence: TGTGCCTGGAGTTCCGGGACAGGATCCTATGGCTACACCTTC.

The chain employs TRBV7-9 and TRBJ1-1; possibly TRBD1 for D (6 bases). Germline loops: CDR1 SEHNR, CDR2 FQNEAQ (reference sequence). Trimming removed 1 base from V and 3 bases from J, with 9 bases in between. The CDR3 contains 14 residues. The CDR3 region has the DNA TGTGCCAGCAGCTTAGTAGCAGGGGACACTGAAGCTTTCTTT. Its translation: CASSLVAGDTEAFF. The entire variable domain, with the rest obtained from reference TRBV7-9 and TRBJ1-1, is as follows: DTGVSQNPRHKITKRGQNVTFRCDPISEHNRLYWYRQTLGQGPEFLTYFQNEAQLEKSRLLSDRFSAERPKGSFSTLEIQRTEQGDSAMYLCASSLVAGDTEAFFGQGTRLTVV.

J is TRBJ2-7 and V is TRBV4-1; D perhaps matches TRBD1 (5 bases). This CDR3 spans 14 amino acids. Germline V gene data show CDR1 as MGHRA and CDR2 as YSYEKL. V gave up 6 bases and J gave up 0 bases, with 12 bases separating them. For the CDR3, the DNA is TGCGCCAGCAGTTACAGGATTAGCTCCTACGAGCAGTACTTC. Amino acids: CASSYRISSYEQYF.

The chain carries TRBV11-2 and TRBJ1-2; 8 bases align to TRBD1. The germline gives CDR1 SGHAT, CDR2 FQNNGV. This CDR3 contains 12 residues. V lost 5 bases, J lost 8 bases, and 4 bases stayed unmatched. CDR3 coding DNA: TGTGCCAGCAGCGGACAGGGCGAGGGCTACACCTTC. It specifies CASSGQGEGYTF.

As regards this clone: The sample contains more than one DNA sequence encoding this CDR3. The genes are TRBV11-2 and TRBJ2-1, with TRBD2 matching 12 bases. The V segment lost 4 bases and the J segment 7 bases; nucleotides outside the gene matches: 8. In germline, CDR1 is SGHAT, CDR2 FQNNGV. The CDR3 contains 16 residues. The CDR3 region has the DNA TGTGCCAGCAGCTCTAGCCCTAGCGGGGGGGGAAATGAGCAGTTCTTC. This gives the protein CASSSSPSGGGNEQFF.

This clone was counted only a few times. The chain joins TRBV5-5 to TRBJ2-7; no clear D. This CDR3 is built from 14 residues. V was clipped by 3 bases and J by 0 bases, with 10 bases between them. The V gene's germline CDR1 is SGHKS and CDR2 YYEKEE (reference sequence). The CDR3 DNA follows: TGTGCCAGCAGCTCCATACTGAGCTCCTACGAGCAGTACTTC. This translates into CASSSILSSYEQYF. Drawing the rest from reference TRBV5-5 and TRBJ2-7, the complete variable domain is DAGVTQSPTHLIKTRGQQVTLRCSPISGHKSVSWYQQVLGQGPQFIFQYYEKEERGRGNFPDRFSARQFPNYSSELNVNALLLGDSALYLCASSSILSSYEQYFGPGTRLTVT.

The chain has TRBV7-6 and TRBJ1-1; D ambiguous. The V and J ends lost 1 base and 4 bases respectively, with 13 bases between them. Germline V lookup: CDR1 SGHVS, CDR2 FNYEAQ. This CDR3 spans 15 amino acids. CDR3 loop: CASSLDPGSPTEAFF. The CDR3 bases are TGTGCCAGCAGCTTAGATCCGGGAAGCCCCACTGAAGCTTTCTTT.

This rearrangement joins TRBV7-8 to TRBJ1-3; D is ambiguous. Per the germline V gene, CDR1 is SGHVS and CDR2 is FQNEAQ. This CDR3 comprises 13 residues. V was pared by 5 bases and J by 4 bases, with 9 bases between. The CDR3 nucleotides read TGTGCCAGCAGCGTTGGGAGAGGAAACACCATATATTTT. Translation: CASSVGRGNTIYF.

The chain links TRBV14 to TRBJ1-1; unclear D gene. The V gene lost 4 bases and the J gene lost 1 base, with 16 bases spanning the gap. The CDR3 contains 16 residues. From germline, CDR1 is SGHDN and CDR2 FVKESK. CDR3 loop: CASSLLLPGSNTEAFF. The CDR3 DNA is TGTGCCAGCAGCCTTTTACTACCGGGGTCGAACACTGAAGCTTTCTTT.

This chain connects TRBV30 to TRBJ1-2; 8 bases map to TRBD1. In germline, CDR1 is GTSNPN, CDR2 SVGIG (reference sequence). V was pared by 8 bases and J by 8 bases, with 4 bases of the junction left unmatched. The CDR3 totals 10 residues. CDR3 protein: CASRGPGYTF. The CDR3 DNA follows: TGTGCCAGCAGGGGGCCCGGCTACACCTTC.

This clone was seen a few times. The CDR3: CASSLRGQGSTGELFF. CDR3 nucleotides: TGTGCCAGCAGCTTAAGGGGACAGGGTAGCACCGGGGAGCTGTTTTTT. V usage is TRBV5-8 and J usage is TRBJ2-2, with 9 bases lining up with TRBD1. Unmatched junction bases numbered 6, after V lost 2 bases and J lost 4 bases. Germline-derived CDR1 and CDR2 are SGHTS and YDEGEE. The CDR3 spans 16 residues.

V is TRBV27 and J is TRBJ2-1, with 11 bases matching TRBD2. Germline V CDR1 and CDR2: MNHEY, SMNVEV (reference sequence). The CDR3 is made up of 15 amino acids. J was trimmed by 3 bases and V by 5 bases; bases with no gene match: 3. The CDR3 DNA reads TGTGCCAGCAGTCCCGGGACTAGCGGCTACAATGAGCAGTTCTTC. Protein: CASSPGTSGYNEQFF.